These 31 T cell receptor beta chains came from one sample sequenced in a study of blood T cell repertoires in COVID-19. Here immunoSEQ multiplex PCR was the method, and the copy in TCRdb shows in-frame clones only, minus some. Here the sample spans around 200,000 clones, approximately 79% being singletons. The sequencing input was peripheral blood. The source of these receptors is a human donor in a cohort sampled during active COVID-19.

The rearrangement uses TRBV27 and TRBJ2-7; 9 bases fit TRBD2. With V trimmed by 8 bases and J by 6 bases, 14 bases remained unmatched. The CDR3 contains 15 residues. Germline values: CDR1 MNHEY, CDR2 SMNVEV (reference sequence). The CDR3 DNA reads TGTGCCAGCGCTAGCCCCACTAGCGGGTCGGTCGAGCAGTACTTC. Translating it yields CASASPTSGSVEQYF.

The chain has TRBV6-2 or TRBV6-3 and TRBJ2-4; no firm D call. The V end was cut by 4 bases, the J end by 2 bases, with 9 bases between. The CDR3 has 14 residues. Germline loops: CDR1 MNHEY, CDR2 SVGEGT. DNA for the CDR3: TGTGCCAGCAGTTCTCCGGGTCCCAAAAACATTCAGTACTTC. Translation gives CASSSPGPKNIQYF.

This chain links TRBV29-1 with TRBJ1-4, with a possible D match to TRBD1 (5 bases). Trimming pared 7 bases from V and 6 bases from J, leaving 18 bases between. This CDR3 contains 14 residues. In germline, CDR1 is SQVTM, CDR2 ANQGSEA. The CDR3 is CSARGAPGDEKLFF. In nucleotides, the CDR3 is TGCAGCGCCCGAGGGGCTCCGGGAGATGAAAAACTGTTTTTT. Together with reference TRBV29-1 and TRBJ1-4, the CDR3 gives the full variable domain: SAVISQKPSRDICQRGTSLTIQCQVDSQVTMMFWYRQQPGQSLTLIATANQGSEATYESGFVIDKFPISRPNLTFSTLTVSNMSPEDSSIYLCSARGAPGDEKLFFGSGTQLSVL.

The rearrangement joins TRBV6-6 to TRBJ2-7; weak D call: TRBD1 (6 bases). CDR3 length: 14 residues. V was clipped by 11 bases and J by 3 bases, with 20 bases between them. Germline assignment: CDR1 MNHNY and CDR2 SVGAGI (reference sequence). The CDR3 coding sequence is TGTGCCGGAAACGCCGGGACACTAAACTACGAGCAGTACTTC. It specifies CAGNAGTLNYEQYF.

The chain combines TRBV6-2 or TRBV6-3 with TRBJ1-2; D might be TRBD1 (5 bases). The CDR3 contains 14 residues. Between the trimmed V and J ends, which lost 2 bases and 4 bases, there was a span of 11 bases. From germline, CDR1 is MNHEY and CDR2 SVGEGT. This chain's CDR3 is CASSYGGTTYGYTF. Here the CDR3 DNA reads TGTGCCAGCAGTTACGGAGGGACTACCTATGGCTACACCTTC.

The rearrangement links TRBV7-2 to TRBJ2-7, with 9 bases lining up with TRBD2. Germline V lookup: CDR1 SGHTA, CDR2 FQGNSA. The CDR3 is 16 amino acids. Losses at the gene ends were 2 bases for V and 1 base for J; bases not matched to a gene: 6. Here the CDR3 reads CASSLLAGAVSYEQYF. The CDR3 DNA reads TGTGCCAGCAGCTTATTAGCGGGAGCGGTTTCCTACGAGCAGTACTTC.

The chain has TRBV7-2 and TRBJ2-7; 14 bases line up with TRBD2. This CDR3 has 16 amino acids. The V segment lost 4 bases and the J segment 7 bases; nucleotides outside the gene matches: 9. CDR1 and CDR2 from the germline V gene are SGHTA and FQGNSA. CDR3 residues: CASSSLGLAGVREQYF. In nucleotides, the CDR3 is TGTGCCAGCAGCTCCTTGGGACTAGCGGGAGTGCGTGAGCAGTACTTC.

CDR3 nucleotides: TGCAGCGTTGATGACAGGAAGCACGAGCAGTACTTC. It yields the protein CSVDDRKHEQYF. V gene TRBV29-1 combines with J gene TRBJ2-7, with D possibly being TRBD1 (6 bases). The CDR3 is 12 amino acids. Looked up from germline, CDR1 is SQVTM and CDR2 is ANQGSEA. Deletions cut 3 bases from V and 5 bases from J, with 11 bases between.

The chain recombines TRBV28 with TRBJ2-7; 9 bases align to TRBD1. Germline CDR1 reads MDHEN; CDR2 reads SYDVKM. J was trimmed by 5 bases and V by 10 bases; bases with no gene match: 12. CDR3 length: 14 residues. Here the CDR3 DNA reads TGTGCCACTTTGGGGGGGACAGGGACTAACGAGCAGTACTTC. Its protein product is CATLGGTGTNEQYF.

This clone showed up just a few times. The chain employs TRBV7-9 and TRBJ1-6; a possible D gene is TRBD1 (6 bases). Germline CDR1 reads SEHNR; CDR2 reads FQNEAQ (reference sequence). V gave up 5 bases and J gave up 9 bases, with 17 bases separating them. CDR3 size: 15 residues. This CDR3 reads CASSPDTGFGSPLHF. The CDR3 bases are TGTGCCAGCAGCCCCGATACAGGGTTCGGTTCACCCCTCCACTTT.

This clone was counted ten times or more. Different DNA sequences within this sample yield the same CDR3. The chain carries TRBV9 and TRBJ2-1; D ambiguous. The germline V gene encodes CDR1 SGDLS and CDR2 YYNGEE. The CDR3 runs 13 residues. The V and J ends lost 3 bases and 1 base respectively, with 5 bases between them. This CDR3 is CASSETSYNEQFF. CDR3 coding DNA: TGTGCCAGCAGCGAGACTTCCTACAATGAGCAGTTCTTC.

The chain combines TRBV4-3 with TRBJ2-7, with D tentatively TRBD2 (7 bases). This CDR3 comprises 16 residues. Per the germline V gene, CDR1 is LGHNA and CDR2 is YSLEER. The V gene lost 0 bases and the J gene lost 2 bases, with 14 bases spanning the gap. The CDR3 DNA sequence: TGCGCCAGCAGCCAAGATTCCGGGGGGCCTGCCTACGAGCAGTACTTC. Residues: CASSQDSGGPAYEQYF.

This sequence joins TRBV4-3 and TRBJ2-2; the match to TRBD2 covers 8 bases. Germline V gene lookup returns CDR1 LGHNA and CDR2 YSLEER. The CDR3 totals 17 residues. Germline trimming cut 0 bases from V and 7 bases from J; bases unmatched to any gene: 10. As DNA, the CDR3 is TGCGCCAGCAGCCAAGATGTTCTGATAGCGGGAAGCGGGGAGCTGTTTTTT. Translating it yields CASSQDVLIAGSGELFF.

This sequence joins TRBV7-2 and TRBJ2-7, with 8 bases fitting TRBD2. The CDR3 runs 14 residues. Germline CDR1 SGHTA, CDR2 FQGNSA. Trimming removed 5 bases from V and 4 bases from J; junction bases left unmatched: 7. CDR3 nucleotides: TGTGCCAGCAGCCCGGGACTAGGAGCTTACGAGCAGTACTTC. It yields the protein CASSPGLGAYEQYF.

The rearrangement joins TRBV5-1 to TRBJ2-3; 8 bases line up with TRBD2. Per the germline V gene, CDR1 is SGHRS and CDR2 is YFSETQ. V shed 0 bases and J 2 bases; nucleotides not matched to a gene: 8. The CDR3 runs to 17 residues. The CDR3 coding sequence is TGCGCCAGCAGCTTGGCCTTGGCTAGCGGGTTCACAGATACGCAGTATTTT. It is translated as CASSLALASGFTDTQYF.

The CDR3 region has the DNA TGTGCCAGCAGCTTATGGGCGAGCGGGTCGAACACCGGGGAGCTGTTTTTT. Translating gives CASSLWASGSNTGELFF. V and J are TRBV7-2 and TRBJ2-2; D possibly corresponds to TRBD2 (6 bases). Between the trimmed V and J ends, which lost 2 bases and 0 bases, there was a span of 13 bases. The CDR3 is 17 residues long. The germline V gene encodes CDR1 SGHTA and CDR2 FQGNSA.

This rearrangement joins TRBV4-2 to TRBJ2-3; D gene unclear. The CDR3 spans 15 residues. CDR1 is LGHNA and CDR2 is YNFKEQ in the germline V gene. The germline V and J ends were trimmed by 2 bases and 2 bases, with 11 bases remaining between them. CDR3 DNA sequence: TGTGCCAGCAGCCAAAGGCAACAGCTCACAGATACGCAGTATTTT. It is translated as CASSQRQQLTDTQYF.

This clone came up many times. Other DNA sequences in this sample translate to the same CDR3. This rearrangement joins TRBV27 to TRBJ2-1, with 8 bases that match TRBD1. CDR3 length: 14 residues. Germline CDR1 reads MNHEY; CDR2 reads SMNVEV (reference sequence). V dropped 8 bases and J dropped 5; count of bases not matched to a gene: 8. The CDR3 loop is CASGDRGPNNEQFF. In DNA form, the CDR3 reads TGTGCCAGCGGTGACAGGGGCCCCAACAATGAGCAGTTCTTC.

The genes are TRBV4-2 and TRBJ1-1, with 10 positions matching TRBD1. V shed 3 bases and J 0 bases; nucleotides not matched to a gene: 4. Germline CDR1 reads LGHNA; CDR2 reads YNFKEQ. The length of the CDR3 is 16 residues. CDR3 nucleotide sequence: TGTGCCAGCAGCCATCCCGACAGGGGGCTGAACACTGAAGCTTTCTTT. As protein: CASSHPDRGLNTEAFF.

This chain connects TRBV15 to TRBJ1-6; 10 bases align to TRBD1. The germline gives CDR1 LNHNV, CDR2 YYDKDF (reference sequence). The ends lost 1 base at V and 10 bases at J; junction bases unmatched: 13. The CDR3 sequence is 18 residues long. The CDR3 DNA reads TGTGCCACCAGCAGAGCCGAGGGACAGGGGAAGGGGAGGTCACCCCTCCACTTT. Translation: CATSRAEGQGKGRSPLHF.

This clone was picked up one time. V and J are TRBV24-1 and TRBJ2-7; TRBD2 matches 8 bases. The CDR3 contains 15 residues. V gave up 4 bases and J gave up 2 bases; unmatched junction bases: 6. Germline V gives CDR1 KGHDR, CDR2 SFDVKD. As DNA, the CDR3 is TGTGCCACCAGTGACCCGGGACTAGGGCCCTACGAGCAGTACTTC. It encodes CATSDPGLGPYEQYF.

In its sample, this clone was seen once. The J gene is TRBJ2-7, the V gene TRBV27; 13 positions agree with TRBD2. CDR1 is MNHEY, CDR2 SMNVEV, per germline (reference sequence). This CDR3 has 19 residues. V shed 3 bases, J shed 2 bases, and the junction held 13 bases outside the gene matches. CDR3 bases: TGTGCCAGCAGTTTGGCCCCGCCCAGGGGACTAGCGGGGACCTACGAGCAGTACTTC. Protein sequence: CASSLAPPRGLAGTYEQYF.

The V call is TRBV11-2, the J call TRBJ2-1; D ambiguous. The V end lost 5 bases, the J end lost 6 bases, and 26 bases lay between the germline ends. This CDR3 is 18 amino acids long. Germline CDR1 SGHAT, CDR2 FQNNGV. For the CDR3, the DNA is TGTGCCAGCAGCCTCGCGAGTGTTGTGACTTACCTCCCCAATGAGCAGTTCTTC. It translates to CASSLASVVTYLPNEQFF.

This chain joins TRBV12-3 or TRBV12-4 and TRBJ2-1, with D possibly matching TRBD2 (6 bases). The V end was cut by 6 bases, the J end by 12 bases, with 12 bases between. CDR3 length: 11 residues. CDR3 in DNA: TGTGCCAGCAGAACTGCGGGATCGCAGTTCTTC. This encodes CASRTAGSQFF.

This rearrangement joins TRBV27 to TRBJ1-5; 8 nucleotides line up with TRBD1. Looked up from germline, CDR1 is MNHEY and CDR2 is SMNVEV (reference sequence). The CDR3 is made up of 14 amino acids. V shed 3 bases, J shed 2 bases, and the junction held 0 bases outside the gene matches. The CDR3 is CASSLTGGNQPQHF. DNA for the CDR3: TGTGCCAGCAGTTTGACAGGGGGCAATCAGCCCCAGCATTTT.

CDR3: CASSSPQTGGAGKLFF. CDR3 bases: TGTGCCAGCAGTTCCCCCCAGACAGGGGGCGCAGGAAAACTGTTTTTT. J is TRBJ1-4 and V is TRBV28; 10 bases agree with TRBD1. The CDR3 is 16 residues long. Germline values: CDR1 MDHEN, CDR2 SYDVKM. With 4 bases clipped from V and 10 bases from J, the junction kept 12 bases outside the gene matches.

This chain links TRBV28 with TRBJ2-3, with 9 bases matching TRBD2. Germline assignment: CDR1 MDHEN and CDR2 SYDVKM. Trimming at V came to 6 bases and at J to 6 bases, leaving 7 bases not matched to a gene. The CDR3 spans 14 residues. Here the CDR3 reads CASRIAGASDTQYF. In nucleotides, the CDR3 is TGTGCCAGCAGAATAGCGGGAGCCAGCGATACGCAGTATTTT.

This clone has ten or more counts. V is TRBV28 and J is TRBJ1-1; a possible D gene is TRBD1 (6 bases). Germline CDR1 MDHEN, CDR2 SYDVKM. V lost 5 bases and J lost 0, with 16 bases in between. The CDR3 covers 16 residues. In nucleotides, the CDR3 is TGTGCCAGCAGTCGTCCGCCCAGGGGCATGAACACTGAAGCTTTCTTT. The encoded protein is CASSRPPRGMNTEAFF.

The genes are TRBV9 and TRBJ2-6; D is unresolved. Trimming cost V 3 bases and J 9 bases, with 13 bases left between them. The CDR3 is 14 residues long. CDR1 and CDR2 from the germline V gene are SGDLS and YYNGEE. The CDR3 coding sequence is TGTGCCAGCAGCGGAAAAGGTCGGAGCAACGTCCTGACTTTC. It is translated as CASSGKGRSNVLTF.

The chain has TRBV29-1 and TRBJ2-7; 9 bases align to TRBD2. Germline V gives CDR1 SQVTM, CDR2 ANQGSEA. The CDR3 loop spans 12 amino acids. V was clipped by 7 bases and J by 2 bases; unmatched bases: 3. The CDR3 bases are TGCAGCGCCCGACTAGCGGCCTACGAGCAGTACTTC. It encodes CSARLAAYEQYF.

The chain is built from TRBV5-6 and TRBJ1-2; 8 positions match TRBD1. Looked up from germline, CDR1 is SGHDT and CDR2 is YYEEEE. The V gene end was trimmed by 3 bases and the J gene end by 8 bases; junction bases not matched to a gene: 9. The CDR3 has 14 residues. The CDR3 coding sequence is TGTGCCAGCAGCTGGGGGGACAGGACTCGAGGCTACACCTTC. Amino acids: CASSWGDRTRGYTF.